These T cell receptor beta chains were read from a single sample in a study of cytomegalovirus exposure and HLA in healthy donors. Clones were read by immunoSEQ multiplex PCR, and TCRdb kept only the in-frame ones, dropping some. The sample lists tens of thousands of clones, just over 90% occurring once. Sequencing was carried out using PBMCs. These receptors were collected from a woman aged 18-29 years in good health and CMV-seronegative. Both conserved end residues are trimmed from each CDR3.

j_call v_call cdr3_aa
TRBJ2-2 TRBV6-5 ASSDRQGWGELF
TRBJ2-7 TRBV4-1 ASSQEALYEQY
TRBJ2-1 TRBV19 ASSQTRGLGEQF
TRBJ2-7 TRBV9 ASSSGQSTEQY
TRBJ1-4 TRBV6-5 ASSPWTGSEKLF
TRBJ2-7 TRBV2 ASSEGGEDRRYEQY
TRBJ1-3 TRBV28 ASSPGEAAGNTIY
TRBJ2-7 TRBV11-2 ASSSTPGEQY
TRBJ2-2 TRBV10-3 ATTTSGGANTGELF
TRBJ1-2 TRBV2 ASSESTYIYYGYT
TRBJ1-2 TRBV7-2 AGSRGGRDYGYT
TRBJ2-7 TRBV19 ASSARHGSSYEQY
TRBJ2-7 TRBV7-9 ASSFGDNEQY
TRBJ1-4 TRBV6-6 ASSILGQGGEKLF
TRBJ1-5 TRBV7-2 ASSPPGFGRQPQH
TRBJ2-1 TRBV2 ASSEGSGGINEQF
TRBJ1-5 TRBV5-3 ARKGRTGSNQPQH
TRBJ2-2 TRBV5-1 ASSLTGLAGGVNTGELF
TRBJ2-5 TRBV5-4 ASSLVGPLERGGQETQY
TRBJ1-1 TRBV28 ASEAALNTEAF
TRBJ2-7 TRBV4-1 ASSQTHSTYEQY
TRBJ2-1 TRBV7-9 ASSSIWTGGTYNEQF
TRBJ1-4 TRBV15 ATSRDREGMEKLF
TRBJ1-2 TRBV4-1 ASRQPQEANYGYT
TRBJ2-5 TRBV27 ASSAGRGEFQETQY
TRBJ2-1 TRBV2 AGQSGSAYNEQF
TRBJ1-5 TRBV30 AWSVGSQPQH
TRBJ1-5 TRBV18 ASSQGVQGRNQPQH
TRBJ1-3 TRBV2 ASRDAGRASGNTIY
TRBJ2-1 TRBV4-1 ASSQVVTGLAGEQF
TRBJ2-7 TRBV12-5 ASALPTGIHYEQY
TRBJ1-1 TRBV10-3 AIKETGGMNTEAF
TRBJ1-1 TRBV5-1 ASSWGVNTEAF
TRBJ1-3 TRBV27 ASRPTRDSGNTIY
TRBJ1-2 TRBV14 ASSRNRGSNYGYT
TRBJ2-7 TRBV10-2 ASSGDKQGPAEQY
TRBJ1-2 TRBV7-9 ASSSTGSYGYT
TRBJ2-1 TRBV7-3 ASSETSGSYNEQF
TRBJ1-4 TRBV4-1 ASSQGPRGANEKLF
TRBJ1-1 TRBV5-1 ASSLQGARSEAF
TRBJ1-3 TRBV27 ASSSIQGSGNTIY
TRBJ1-5 TRBV6-5 ASSQGARQPQH
TRBJ1-3 TRBV7-9 ASSPQLGQGGSGNTIY
TRBJ1-5 TRBV6-1 ASRRGFNGNQPQH
TRBJ2-5 TRBV6-1 ASSAGTGVLSQETQY
TRBJ2-6 TRBV28 ASSKNRGSGANVLT
TRBJ2-3 TRBV2 ASSTSGDTQY
TRBJ1-1 TRBV29-1 SVESGRTEAF
TRBJ1-5 TRBV7-6 ASSLLNQPQH
TRBJ2-3 TRBV4-3 ASSRGTSGGNTDTQY
TRBJ1-2 TRBV18 ASSPADVRGYT
TRBJ2-7 TRBV5-1 ASSETGTDYEQY
TRBJ2-7 TRBV5-5 ASSSYGGPYEQY
TRBJ1-3 TRBV9 ASSLTAGGSGNTIY
TRBJ2-5 TRBV28 ASSWAQQETQY